This is a list of T cell receptor beta chains from one sample in a study of blood T cell repertoires in COVID-19. Using immunoSEQ multiplex PCR, the repertoire was profiled, and TCRdb retains in-frame clones only, with some absent. This table holds 200,000 to 300,000 clones, 84% found once. Sample: peripheral blood. These TCRs come from a human donor in a cohort sampled during active COVID-19. Each CDR3 is given with its conserved first and last residue. D genes are given only for firm matches. The size of a clone is reported for some rows only, either as once, few or many, or as a class for expanded clones.

>TRBJ1-1|NA|TRBV5-1|NA
TGCGCCAGCAGCCACGCTCCGGGGAGTGAAGCTTTCTTT
CASSHAPGSEAFF
>TRBJ1-6|TRBD1|TRBV2|NA
TGTGCCAGCGGGACAGCCGCATATAATTCACCCCTCCACTTT
CASGTAAYNSPLHF
>TRBJ1-3|TRBD1|TRBV28|NA
TGTGCCAGCACTCCAGTCGGGACAGCGATAAGTAACACCATATATTTT
CASTPVGTAISNTIYF
>TRBJ2-1|NA|TRBV27|few
TGTGCCAGCAGTCCCAATTCTCCGTTTTCGTCAGATGAGCAGTTCTTC
CASSPNSPFSSDEQFF
>TRBJ2-7|NA|TRBV7-2|NA
TGTGCCAGCAGCTTACGCCAGGGTTTTAATCCTGGGGAGCAGTACTTC
CASSLRQGFNPGEQYF
>TRBJ1-1|NA|TRBV29-1|NA
TGCAGCGTTCAACTGACAGGGAACACTGAAGCTTTCTTT
CSVQLTGNTEAFF
>TRBJ2-5|TRBD2|TRBV7-8|NA
TGTGCCAGCAGCCAGAGGACTAGCGGGGCGGAGACCCAGTACTTC
CASSQRTSGAETQYF
>TRBJ1-2|TRBD1|TRBV19|NA
TGTGCCAGTAGTCCCGGAGGGACAGAGTCTAACTATGGCTACACCTTC
CASSPGGTESNYGYTF
>TRBJ2-7|NA|TRBV6-5|NA
TGTGCCAGCAGTCTAACCCATAGCTCCTACGAGCAGTACTTC
CASSLTHSSYEQYF
>TRBJ2-3|NA|TRBV11-2|NA
TGTGCCAGCAGTGGACAGATAGGTCCAGATACGCAGTATTTT
CASSGQIGPDTQYF
>TRBJ1-5|NA|TRBV9|NA
TGTGCCAGCAGCGAGACGGGGGTAGAACAGCCCCAGCATTTT
CASSETGVEQPQHF
>TRBJ1-1|NA|TRBV2|NA
TGTGCCAGCAGTCTAACGTACAGATCTGAAGCTTTCTTT
CASSLTYRSEAFF
>TRBJ2-2|NA|TRBV28|NA
TGTGCCAGCACTCCCCCCCCGCGGGACACCGGGGAGCTGTTTTTT
CASTPPPRDTGELFF
>TRBJ1-5|NA|TRBV25-1|few
TGTGCCAGCAGTCAACACAAGGGGACAAGCCGTAATCAGCCCCAGCATTTT
CASSQHKGTSRNQPQHF
>TRBJ2-2|NA|TRBV7-9|NA
TGTGCCAGCAGCCACCCTACGGGCACCGGGGAGCTGTTTTTT
CASSHPTGTGELFF
>TRBJ2-7|NA|TRBV28|NA
TGTGCCAGCAGTTTTGCGCGGGCTCCCTACGAGCAGTACTTC
CASSFARAPYEQYF
>TRBJ1-6|TRBD1|TRBV5-8|NA
TGTGCCAGCAGCTTTCGCCGGACAGGGGGTCATTCACCCCTCCACTTT
CASSFRRTGGHSPLHF
>TRBJ2-2|TRBD1|TRBV19|NA
TGTGCCAGTAGCAAAGGACAGGGAGCGAACACCGGGGAGCTGTTTTTT
CASSKGQGANTGELFF
>TRBJ1-5|NA|TRBV5-1|few
TGCGCCAGCAGCCCGTCTGCCGGACAGCGTAATCAGCCCCAGCATTTT
CASSPSAGQRNQPQHF
>TRBJ1-2|TRBD1|TRBV9|NA
TGTGCCAGCAGCCTATTACAGGGGGCGGGTGGCTACACCTTC
CASSLLQGAGGYTF
>TRBJ2-5|NA|TRBV18|NA
TGTGCCAGCTCACCACCCGGGATCCAAGAGACCCAGTACTTC
CASSPPGIQETQYF
>TRBJ1-5|TRBD1|TRBV2|few
TGTGCCAGCACAGGGACAGGGGTTCAGCCCCAGCATTTT
CASTGTGVQPQHF
>TRBJ2-7|NA|TRBV7-6|NA
TGTGCCAGCAGCTACCGGGAGTCCTACGAGCAGTACTTC
CASSYRESYEQYF
>TRBJ2-7|NA|TRBV5-1|NA
TGCGCCAGCAGCTTGCCTTCGGACGAGCAGTACTTC
CASSLPSDEQYF
>TRBJ2-7|NA|TRBV11-2|NA
TGTGCCAGCCTTAGCAGTGGTACAACCTACGAGCAGTACTTC
CASLSSGTTYEQYF
>TRBJ2-7|TRBD2|TRBV19|NA
TGTGCCAGTAGTATAGGACTAGCGGGCGTACCCTACGAGCAGTACTTC
CASSIGLAGVPYEQYF
>TRBJ2-3|NA|TRBV7-8|NA
TGTGCCAGCAGCCACGACCCGGGAAGGTTGGGGACAGATACGCAGTATTTT
CASSHDPGRLGTDTQYF
>TRBJ2-1|TRBD2|TRBV18|NA
TGTGCCAGCTCACCACTGCTAGCGGCTTACAATGAGCAGTTCTTC
CASSPLLAAYNEQFF
>TRBJ2-1|TRBD2|TRBV13|NA
TGTGCCAGCAGCTTAGGCCCTAGCGGGCCCTACAATGAGCAGTTCTTC
CASSLGPSGPYNEQFF
>TRBJ2-1|TRBD2|TRBV6-2/TRBV6-3|NA
TGTGCCAGCAGTTACAGCGGGGGGGCCTGGAATGAGCAGTTCTTC
CASSYSGGAWNEQFF
>TRBJ1-5|NA|TRBV19|once
TGTGCCAGTAGTATGTACGGAGGTAATAGCAATCAGCCCCAGCATTTT
CASSMYGGNSNQPQHF
>TRBJ2-5|NA|TRBV11-3|NA
TGTGCCAGCAGCCCCGGACAGTCCCAAGAGACCCAGTACTTC
CASSPGQSQETQYF
>TRBJ1-3|NA|TRBV25-1|NA
TGTGCCAGCAGTGAATCCCTCGGGGGTCGCATATATTTT
CASSESLGGRIYF
>TRBJ2-5|TRBD2|TRBV4-3|NA
TGCGCCAGCAGCCAAGTAGCTAGCGGGGGGAGAGAGACCCAGTACTTC
CASSQVASGGRETQYF
>TRBJ2-5|NA|TRBV7-7|NA
TGTGCTAGCAGTCGCCTGTTCGGGGAGACCCAGTACTTC
CASSRLFGETQYF
>TRBJ1-2|TRBD1|TRBV27|once
TGTGCCAGCAGTCGGGGACAGGTGTATGGCTACACCTTC
CASSRGQVYGYTF
>TRBJ1-1|NA|TRBV5-1|NA
TGCGCCAGCAGCTTGGCGCCAGGGGTCTTCTCCGACACTGAAGCTTTCTTT
CASSLAPGVFSDTEAFF
>TRBJ2-7|NA|TRBV4-3|NA
TGCGCCAGCAGCCAAGATCGTAACGAGCAGTACTTC
CASSQDRNEQYF
>TRBJ2-5|NA|TRBV14|NA
TGTGCCAGCAGCCAAGAATGGGAGATACCCACAACCCAAGAGACCCAGTACTTC
CASSQEWEIPTTQETQYF
>TRBJ2-2|NA|TRBV5-6|NA
TGTGCCAGCAGCTCTAGCCGTCTGTTAACCGGGGAGCTGTTTTTT
CASSSSRLLTGELFF
>TRBJ1-1|NA|TRBV5-1|NA
TGCGCCAGCGGAAATACAGTGAACACTGAAGCTTTCTTT
CASGNTVNTEAFF
>TRBJ2-1|NA|TRBV12-3/TRBV12-4|NA
TGTGCCAGCGGAGAGGGCCGGTGGGGTGAGCAGTTCTTC
CASGEGRWGEQFF
>TRBJ1-5|TRBD1|TRBV28|once
TGTGCCGTTTGGGACAGGAGCAATCAGCCCCAGCATTTT
CAVWDRSNQPQHF
>TRBJ2-7|TRBD1|TRBV5-4|NA
TGTGCCAGCAGCTTATCGGCAGGGGGCCGGGGCCGGCAGTACTTC
CASSLSAGGRGRQYF
>TRBJ2-3|NA|TRBV5-1|few
TGCGCCAGCAGCTTGGCCGCGGATACGCAGTATTTT
CASSLAADTQYF
>TRBJ2-7|NA|TRBV18|NA
TGTGCCAGCTCACCGCCTCCGGGGAGAGACGGCGAGCAGTACTTC
CASSPPPGRDGEQYF
>TRBJ2-1|NA|TRBV2|once
TGTGCCAGCAGTCCAGGGGGACTGGCCTACAATGAGCAGTTCTTC
CASSPGGLAYNEQFF
>TRBJ1-3|TRBD1|TRBV7-9|NA
TGTGCCAGCAGCCGACGGACAGGGGACGTGGACACCATATATTTT
CASSRRTGDVDTIYF
>TRBJ1-5|NA|TRBV18|NA
TGTGCCAGCTCACCTGACAGTTCCGCGCCCCAGCATTTT
CASSPDSSAPQHF
>TRBJ2-2|TRBD2|TRBV29-1|NA
TGCAGCACTCCGGGGCCTAGCGGGGCCACGGGCTACCCCGGGGAGCTGTTTTTT
CSTPGPSGATGYPGELFF